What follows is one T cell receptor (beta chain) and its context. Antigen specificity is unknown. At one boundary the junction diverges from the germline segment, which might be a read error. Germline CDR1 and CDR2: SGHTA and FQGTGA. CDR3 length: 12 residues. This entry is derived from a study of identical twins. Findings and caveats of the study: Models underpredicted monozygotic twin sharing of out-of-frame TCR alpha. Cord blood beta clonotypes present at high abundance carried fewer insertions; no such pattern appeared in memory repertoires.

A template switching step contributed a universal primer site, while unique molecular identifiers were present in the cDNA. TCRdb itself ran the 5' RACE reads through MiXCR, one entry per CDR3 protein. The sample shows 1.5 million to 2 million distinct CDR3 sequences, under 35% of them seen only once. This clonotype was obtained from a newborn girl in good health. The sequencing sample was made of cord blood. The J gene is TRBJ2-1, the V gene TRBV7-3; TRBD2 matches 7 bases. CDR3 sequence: CSSSLRGTEQFF. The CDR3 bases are TGTTCCAGCAGCTTGCGGGGGACTGAGCAGTTCTTC.